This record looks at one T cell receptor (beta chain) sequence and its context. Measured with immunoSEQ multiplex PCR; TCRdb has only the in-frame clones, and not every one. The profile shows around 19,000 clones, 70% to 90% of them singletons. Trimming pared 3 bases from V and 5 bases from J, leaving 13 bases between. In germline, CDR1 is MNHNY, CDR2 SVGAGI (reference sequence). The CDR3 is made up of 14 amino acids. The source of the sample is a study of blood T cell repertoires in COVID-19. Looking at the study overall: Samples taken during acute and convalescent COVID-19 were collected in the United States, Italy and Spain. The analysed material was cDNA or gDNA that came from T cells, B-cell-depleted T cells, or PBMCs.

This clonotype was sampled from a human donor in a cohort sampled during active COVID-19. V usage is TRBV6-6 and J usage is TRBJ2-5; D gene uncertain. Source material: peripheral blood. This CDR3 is CASSYPEERETQYF. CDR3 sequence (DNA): TGTGCCAGCAGTTATCCTGAGGAAAGGGAGACCCAGTACTTC.